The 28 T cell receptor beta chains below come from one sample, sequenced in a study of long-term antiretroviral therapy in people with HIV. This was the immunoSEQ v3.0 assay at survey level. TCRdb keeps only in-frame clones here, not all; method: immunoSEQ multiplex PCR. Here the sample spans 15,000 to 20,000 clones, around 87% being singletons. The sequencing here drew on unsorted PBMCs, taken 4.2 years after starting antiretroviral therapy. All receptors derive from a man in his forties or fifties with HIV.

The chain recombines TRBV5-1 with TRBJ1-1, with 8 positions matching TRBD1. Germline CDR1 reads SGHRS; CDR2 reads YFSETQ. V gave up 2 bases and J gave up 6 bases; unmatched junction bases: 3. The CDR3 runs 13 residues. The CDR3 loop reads CASSFSTGAEAFF. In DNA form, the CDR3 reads TGCGCCAGCAGCTTCTCGACAGGGGCTGAAGCTTTCTTT. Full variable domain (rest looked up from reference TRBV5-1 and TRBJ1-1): KAGVTQTPRYLIKTRGQQVTLSCSPISGHRSVSWYQQTPGQGLQFLFEYFSETQRNKGNFPGRFSGRQFSNSRSEMNVSTLELGDSALYLCASSFSTGAEAFFGQGTRLTVV.

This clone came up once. The CDR3 is CASSLDRDGSSPLHF. The CDR3 nucleotides are TGTGCCAGCAGCTTAGACAGGGACGGGAGTTCACCCCTCCACTTT. The V and J genes are TRBV7-3 and TRBJ1-6, with 7 positions matching TRBD1. From germline, CDR1 is SGHTA and CDR2 FQGTGA. The trim removed 2 bases at V and 9 bases at J, leaving 7 bases unmatched. This CDR3 is built from 15 residues.

The CDR3 nucleotides read TGTGCCAGCAGCCACCCAAACAGCTACAATGAGCAGTTCTTC. Protein: CASSHPNSYNEQFF. The chain couples TRBV7-9 to TRBJ2-1; D unclear. CDR3 length: 14 residues. CDR1 and CDR2 (germline): SEHNR, FQNEAQ (reference sequence). V was trimmed by 5 bases and J by 3 bases, leaving 11 bases between them.

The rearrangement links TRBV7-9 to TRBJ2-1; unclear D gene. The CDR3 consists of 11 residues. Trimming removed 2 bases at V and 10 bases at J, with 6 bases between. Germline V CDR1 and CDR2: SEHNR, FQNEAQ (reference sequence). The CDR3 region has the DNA TGTGCCAGCAGCTTAACTTTCGAGCAGTTCTTC. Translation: CASSLTFEQFF.

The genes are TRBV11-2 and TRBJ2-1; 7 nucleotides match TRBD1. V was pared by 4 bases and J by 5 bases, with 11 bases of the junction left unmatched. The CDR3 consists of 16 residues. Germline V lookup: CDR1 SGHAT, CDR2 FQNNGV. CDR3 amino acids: CASSSATGLSNNEQFF. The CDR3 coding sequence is TGTGCCAGCAGCTCAGCGACAGGGTTGTCCAACAATGAGCAGTTCTTC.

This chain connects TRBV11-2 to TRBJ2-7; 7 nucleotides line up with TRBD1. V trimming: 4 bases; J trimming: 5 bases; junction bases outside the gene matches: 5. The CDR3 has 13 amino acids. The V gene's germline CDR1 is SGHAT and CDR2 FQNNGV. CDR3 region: CASSSRQGHEQYF. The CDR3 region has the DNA TGTGCCAGCAGCTCCCGACAGGGCCACGAGCAGTACTTC.

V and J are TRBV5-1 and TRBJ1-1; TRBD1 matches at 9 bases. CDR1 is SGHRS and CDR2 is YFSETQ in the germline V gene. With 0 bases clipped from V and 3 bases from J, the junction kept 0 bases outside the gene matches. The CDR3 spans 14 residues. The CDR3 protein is CASSLGTGDTEAFF. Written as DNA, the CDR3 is TGCGCCAGCAGCTTGGGGACAGGGGACACTGAAGCTTTCTTT.

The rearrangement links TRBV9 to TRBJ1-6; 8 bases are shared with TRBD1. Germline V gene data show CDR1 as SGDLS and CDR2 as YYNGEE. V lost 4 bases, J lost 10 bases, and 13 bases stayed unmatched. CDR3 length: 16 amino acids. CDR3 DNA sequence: TGTGCCAGCAGCACCCCGGGGGGGACAGGCAAATCACCCCTCCACTTT. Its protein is CASSTPGGTGKSPLHF.

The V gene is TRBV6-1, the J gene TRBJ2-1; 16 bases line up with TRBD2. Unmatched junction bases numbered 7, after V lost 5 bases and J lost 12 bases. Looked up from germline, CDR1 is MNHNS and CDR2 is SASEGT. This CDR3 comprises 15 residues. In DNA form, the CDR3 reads TGTGCCAGCAGTACCGGGACTAGCGGGGGGGCAGGGCAGTTCTTC. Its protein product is CASSTGTSGGAGQFF.

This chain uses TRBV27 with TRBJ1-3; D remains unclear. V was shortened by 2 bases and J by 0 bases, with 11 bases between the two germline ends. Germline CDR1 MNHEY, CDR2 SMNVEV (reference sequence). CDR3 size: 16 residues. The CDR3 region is CASSLLNPPSGNTIYF. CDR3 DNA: TGTGCCAGCAGTTTACTAAACCCTCCCTCTGGAAACACCATATATTTT.

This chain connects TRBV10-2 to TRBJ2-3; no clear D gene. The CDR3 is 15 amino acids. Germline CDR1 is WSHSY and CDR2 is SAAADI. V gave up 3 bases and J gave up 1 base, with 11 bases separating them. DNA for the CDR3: TGCGCCAGCAGTGATGGCAGCTTAGGCACAGATACGCAGTATTTT. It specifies CASSDGSLGTDTQYF.

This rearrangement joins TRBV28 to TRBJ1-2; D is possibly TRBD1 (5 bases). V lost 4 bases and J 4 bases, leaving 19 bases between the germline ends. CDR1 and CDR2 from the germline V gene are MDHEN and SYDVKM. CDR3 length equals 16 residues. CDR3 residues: CASSSNGAVNLYGYTF. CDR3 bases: TGTGCCAGCAGTTCGAATGGGGCAGTCAACCTCTATGGCTACACCTTC.

CDR3 sequence: CASSLVGGGLSYEQYF. CDR3 nucleotides: TGCGCCAGCAGCTTGGTAGGGGGGGGACTCTCCTACGAGCAGTACTTC. The chain employs TRBV5-1 and TRBJ2-7; possible D gene TRBD2, 7 bases. The CDR3 sequence is 16 residues long. V gave up 0 bases and J gave up 0 bases, with 13 bases separating them. Per the germline V gene, CDR1 is SGHRS and CDR2 is YFSETQ.

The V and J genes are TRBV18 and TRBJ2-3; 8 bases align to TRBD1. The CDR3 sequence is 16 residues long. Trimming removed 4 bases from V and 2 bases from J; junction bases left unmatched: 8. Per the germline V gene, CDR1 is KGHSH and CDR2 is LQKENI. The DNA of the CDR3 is TGTGCCAGCTCACGAACTCGGGACAGGACCACAGATACGCAGTATTTT. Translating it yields CASSRTRDRTTDTQYF.

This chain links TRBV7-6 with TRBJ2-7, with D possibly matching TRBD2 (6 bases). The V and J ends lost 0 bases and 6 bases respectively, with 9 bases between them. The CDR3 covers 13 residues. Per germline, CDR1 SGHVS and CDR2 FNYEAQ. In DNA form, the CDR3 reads TGTGCCAGCAGCTTAGCCCCGGGAGTCGAGCAGTACTTC. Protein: CASSLAPGVEQYF. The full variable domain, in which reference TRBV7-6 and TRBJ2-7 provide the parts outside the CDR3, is GAGVSQSPRYKVTKRGQDVALRCDPISGHVSLYWYRQALGQGPEFLTYFNYEAQQDKSGLPNDRFSAERPEGSISTLTIQRTEQRDSAMYRCASSLAPGVEQYFGPGTRLTVT.

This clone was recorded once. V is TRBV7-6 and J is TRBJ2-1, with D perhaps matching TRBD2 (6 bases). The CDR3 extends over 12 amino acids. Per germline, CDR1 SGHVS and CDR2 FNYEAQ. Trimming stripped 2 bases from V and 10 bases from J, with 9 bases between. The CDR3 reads CASSLNREEQFF. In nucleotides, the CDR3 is TGTGCCAGCAGCTTAAACCGGGAGGAGCAGTTCTTC.

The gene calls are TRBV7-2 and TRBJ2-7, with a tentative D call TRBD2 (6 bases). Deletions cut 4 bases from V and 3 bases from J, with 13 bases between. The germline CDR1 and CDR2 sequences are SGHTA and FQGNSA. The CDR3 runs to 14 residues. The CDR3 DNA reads TGTGCCAGCAGCTCCAGACTAGGAATCTACGAGCAGTACTTC. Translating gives CASSSRLGIYEQYF.

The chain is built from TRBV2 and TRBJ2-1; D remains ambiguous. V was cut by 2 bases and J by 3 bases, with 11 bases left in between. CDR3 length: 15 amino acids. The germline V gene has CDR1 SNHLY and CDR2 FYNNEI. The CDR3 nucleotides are TGTGCCAGCAGTGAAATTATCGACAACTACAATGAGCAGTTCTTC. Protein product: CASSEIIDNYNEQFF.

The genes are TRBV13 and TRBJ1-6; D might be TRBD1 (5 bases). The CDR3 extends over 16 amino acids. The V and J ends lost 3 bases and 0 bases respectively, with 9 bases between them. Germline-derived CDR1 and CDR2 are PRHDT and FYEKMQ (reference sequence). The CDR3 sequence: CASSLSGSSYNSPLHF. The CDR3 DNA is TGTGCCAGCAGCTTGTCAGGGAGCTCCTATAATTCACCCCTCCACTTT.

Written as DNA, the CDR3 is TGTGCCAGCAGTTTATCCGCCGGGACCGCAGACTACGAGCAGTACTTC. Its protein product is CASSLSAGTADYEQYF. This chain uses TRBV27 with TRBJ2-7; either TRBD1 or TRBD2 may fit D (5 bases each). The CDR3 loop spans 16 amino acids. The germline V gene encodes CDR1 MNHEY and CDR2 SMNVEV (reference sequence). V lost 0 bases to trimming and J lost 3 bases, with 15 bases between them.

The CDR3 coding sequence is TGTGCCAGCAGCCCCCCTACGAGTAACGAGCAGTACTTC. Protein product: CASSPPTSNEQYF. The chain combines TRBV2 with TRBJ2-7, with D hard to call. CDR1 and CDR2 from the germline V gene are SNHLY and FYNNEI. Between the trimmed V and J ends, which lost 6 bases and 5 bases, there was a span of 14 bases. The CDR3 totals 13 residues.

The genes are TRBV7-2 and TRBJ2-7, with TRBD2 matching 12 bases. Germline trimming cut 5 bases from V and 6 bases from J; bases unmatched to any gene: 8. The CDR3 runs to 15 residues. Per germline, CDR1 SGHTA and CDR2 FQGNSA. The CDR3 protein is CASSGRLAGAGEQYF. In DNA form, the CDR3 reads TGTGCCAGCAGCGGAAGACTAGCGGGGGCGGGCGAGCAGTACTTC.

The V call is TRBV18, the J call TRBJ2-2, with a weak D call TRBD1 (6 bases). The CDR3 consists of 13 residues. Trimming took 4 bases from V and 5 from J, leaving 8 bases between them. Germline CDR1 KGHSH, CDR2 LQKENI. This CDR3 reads CASSLTGTGELFF. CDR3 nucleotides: TGTGCCAGCTCACTCACAGGGACCGGGGAGCTGTTTTTT.

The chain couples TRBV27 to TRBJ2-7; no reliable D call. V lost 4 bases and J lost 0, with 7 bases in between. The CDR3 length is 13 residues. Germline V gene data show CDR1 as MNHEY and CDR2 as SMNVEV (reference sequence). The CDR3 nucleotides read TGTGCCAGCAGTTCCCCTCGCTCCTACGAGCAGTACTTC. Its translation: CASSSPRSYEQYF.

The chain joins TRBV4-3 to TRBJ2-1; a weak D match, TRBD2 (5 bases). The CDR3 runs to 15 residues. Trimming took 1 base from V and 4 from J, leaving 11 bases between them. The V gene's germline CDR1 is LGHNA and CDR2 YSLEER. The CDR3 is CASSQGLNFYNEQFF. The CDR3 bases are TGCGCCAGCAGCCAAGGACTAAACTTTTACAATGAGCAGTTCTTC.

In nucleotides, the CDR3 is TGTGCCAGCAGGGGAATCCGGGACAGATTAGGCGAGCAGTACTTC. Its translation: CASRGIRDRLGEQYF. This rearrangement joins TRBV2 to TRBJ2-7; TRBD1 aligns across 7 bases. This CDR3 region has 15 residues. The V and J ends lost 6 bases and 6 bases, in that order; junction bases with no gene match: 14. Germline assignment: CDR1 SNHLY and CDR2 FYNNEI.

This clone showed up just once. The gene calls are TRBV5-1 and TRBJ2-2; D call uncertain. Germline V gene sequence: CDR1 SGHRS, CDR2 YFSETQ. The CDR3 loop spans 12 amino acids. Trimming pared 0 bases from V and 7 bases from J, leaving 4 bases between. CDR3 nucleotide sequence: TGCGCCAGCAGCTTGGCAGGCGGGGAGCTGTTTTTT. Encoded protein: CASSLAGGELFF.

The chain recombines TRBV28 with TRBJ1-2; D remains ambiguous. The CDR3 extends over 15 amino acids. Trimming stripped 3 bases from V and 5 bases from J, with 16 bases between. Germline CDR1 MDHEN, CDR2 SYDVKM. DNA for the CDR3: TGTGCCAGCAGTTTGTTTAGCAGTTCAAAATATGGCTACACCTTC. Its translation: CASSLFSSSKYGYTF.